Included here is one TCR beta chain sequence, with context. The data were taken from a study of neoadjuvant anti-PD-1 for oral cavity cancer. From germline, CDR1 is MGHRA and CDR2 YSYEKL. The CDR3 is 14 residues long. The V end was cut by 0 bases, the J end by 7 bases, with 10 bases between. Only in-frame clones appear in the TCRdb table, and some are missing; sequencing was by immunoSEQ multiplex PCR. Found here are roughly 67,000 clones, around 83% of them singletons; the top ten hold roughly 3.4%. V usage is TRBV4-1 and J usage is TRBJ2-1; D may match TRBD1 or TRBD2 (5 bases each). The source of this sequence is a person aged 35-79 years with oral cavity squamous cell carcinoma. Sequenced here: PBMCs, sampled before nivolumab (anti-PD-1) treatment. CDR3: CASSQDPWGNEQFF. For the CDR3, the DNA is TGCGCCAGCAGCCAAGATCCATGGGGGAATGAGCAGTTCTTC.